These 30 T cell receptor beta chains originate from one sample sequenced in a study of shared clonotypes between healthy human individuals. Sequenced by immunoSEQ multiplex PCR; TCRdb stores in-frame clones only, minus some. The sample has roughly 2.2 million clones, about nine tenths seen once. The specimen was naive CD4+ T cells from PBMCs. Subset meaning: CD45RA+ positively selected. The receptors were sampled from a man between 18 and 29 years old in good health. Some clones in this sample may be carry-over from other donors' samples.

This clone was recorded once. The same CDR3 is also encoded by other DNA sequences in this sample. The V gene is TRBV18, the J gene TRBJ2-7; D gene uncertain. Germline CDR1 and CDR2: KGHSH and LQKENI. The CDR3 covers 14 residues. Between the trimmed V and J ends, which lost 3 bases and 1 base, there was a span of 10 bases. CDR3 coding DNA: TGTGCCAGCTCACCTACCGACACTTCCTACGAGCAGTACTTC. As protein: CASSPTDTSYEQYF.

The V and J genes are TRBV9 and TRBJ2-1, with TRBD2 identical over 11 bases. This CDR3 spans 16 amino acids. CDR1 and CDR2 (germline): SGDLS, YYNGEE. V gave up 4 bases and J gave up 4 bases; unmatched junction bases: 7. CDR3 nucleotide sequence: TGTGCCAGCAGCTCCACTAGCGGGAGTTATTACAATGAGCAGTTCTTC. Protein: CASSSTSGSYYNEQFF.

Only a few counts were recorded for this clone. This chain links TRBV7-9 with TRBJ1-1; 7 bases are shared with TRBD1. Germline V gene lookup returns CDR1 SEHNR and CDR2 FQNEAQ (reference sequence). This CDR3 contains 14 residues. V dropped 5 bases and J dropped 3; count of bases not matched to a gene: 6. As DNA, the CDR3 is TGTGCCAGCAGCACTGGACAGGTACACACTGAAGCTTTCTTT. This gives the protein CASSTGQVHTEAFF. Full variable domain (outside the CDR3, taken from reference TRBV7-9 and TRBJ1-1): DTGVSQNPRHKITKRGQNVTFRCDPISEHNRLYWYRQTLGQGPEFLTYFQNEAQLEKSRLLSDRFSAERPKGSFSTLEIQRTEQGDSAMYLCASSTGQVHTEAFFGQGTRLTVV.

V and J are TRBV6-1 and TRBJ2-5; D gene uncertain. V lost 2 bases and J 4 bases, leaving 8 bases between the germline ends. The CDR3 has 13 residues. Germline CDR1 and CDR2: MNHNS and SASEGT. The CDR3 here is CASSESVGETQYF. CDR3 in DNA: TGTGCCAGCAGTGAATCGGTAGGAGAGACCCAGTACTTC.

This clone was detected many times. The chain recombines TRBV9 with TRBJ2-3; 7 nucleotides align to TRBD2. The J segment lost 0 bases and the V segment lost 4 bases, leaving 20 bases of the junction unmatched. The CDR3 contains 20 residues. The germline gives CDR1 SGDLS, CDR2 YYNGEE. This chain's CDR3 is CASSPRAGRERKVSTDTQYF. Written as DNA, the CDR3 is TGTGCCAGCAGCCCCCGAGCGGGGAGGGAGCGGAAGGTTAGCACAGATACGCAGTATTTT.

The chain employs TRBV11-3 and TRBJ2-2; 10 nucleotides align to TRBD2. This CDR3 contains 15 residues. The junction had 2 bases not matched to a gene; V was cut back by 0 bases and J by 7 bases. In germline, CDR1 is SGHNT, CDR2 YENEEA. In DNA form, the CDR3 reads TGTGCCAGCAGCTTAGAGCTAGCGGGAGTCGGGGAGCTGTTTTTT. The encoded protein is CASSLELAGVGELFF.

J is TRBJ1-1 and V is TRBV6-5; the match to TRBD1 covers 7 bases. Germline V gives CDR1 MNHEY, CDR2 SVGAGI. The CDR3 extends over 13 amino acids. Trimming cost V 6 bases and J 3 bases; bases outside gene matches: 4. CDR3 protein: CASSRDRDTEAFF. CDR3 DNA sequence: TGTGCCAGCAGCCGCGACAGGGACACTGAAGCTTTCTTT.

This chain links TRBV27 with TRBJ2-2; 11 nucleotides match TRBD2. Germline lookup yields CDR1 MNHEY and CDR2 SMNVEV (reference sequence). Trimming removed 8 bases from V and 2 bases from J; junction bases left unmatched: 10. The CDR3 extends over 17 amino acids. In nucleotides, the CDR3 is TGTGCCAGCTCAGGGGCTAGCGGGAGGACAAACACCGGGGAGCTGTTTTTT. Translated, it gives CASSGASGRTNTGELFF.

The rearrangement uses TRBV7-6 and TRBJ1-2; 9 nucleotides match TRBD1. CDR1 and CDR2 (germline): SGHVS, FNYEAQ. J was trimmed by 3 bases and V by 4 bases; bases with no gene match: 3. The CDR3 contains 14 residues. The CDR3 spells CASSSGQGHYGYTF. CDR3 sequence (DNA): TGTGCCAGCAGCTCGGGACAGGGACACTATGGCTACACCTTC.

The table lists this clone with a count of one. This chain connects TRBV2 to TRBJ1-4, with D tentatively TRBD1 (6 bases). CDR1 is SNHLY and CDR2 is FYNNEI in the germline V gene. The CDR3 is made up of 13 amino acids. Trimming stripped 6 bases from V and 7 bases from J, with 12 bases between. In DNA, the CDR3 is TGTGCCAGCAGACCCCAAGGGGGTGAAAAACTGTTTTTT. This sequence encodes CASRPQGGEKLFF.

This chain links TRBV5-1 with TRBJ2-7; 10 nucleotides align to TRBD2. V was pared by 4 bases and J by 9 bases, with 7 bases of the junction left unmatched. The CDR3 has 13 amino acids. CDR1 SGHRS and CDR2 YFSETQ come from the germline V gene. The CDR3, as DNA: TGCGCCAGCAGCGGGGGACTAGCGAGAACGCAGTACTTC. Protein product: CASSGGLARTQYF. The full variable domain, completed using reference TRBV5-1 and TRBJ2-7, is KAGVTQTPRYLIKTRGQQVTLSCSPISGHRSVSWYQQTPGQGLQFLFEYFSETQRNKGNFPGRFSGRQFSNSRSEMNVSTLELGDSALYLCASSGGLARTQYFGPGTRLTVT.

The chain links TRBV11-2 to TRBJ1-4; TRBD1 is a possible D gene (6 bases). The CDR3 sequence is 16 residues long. Trimming removed 5 bases at V and 0 bases at J, with 13 bases between. In germline, CDR1 is SGHAT, CDR2 FQNNGV. In DNA, the CDR3 is TGTGCCAGCAGCGCCGGACAGAAAACAACTAATGAAAAACTGTTTTTT. This gives the protein CASSAGQKTTNEKLFF.

The rearrangement joins TRBV10-3 to TRBJ1-4; 8 bases are shared with TRBD1. The V gene end was trimmed by 2 bases and the J gene end by 3 bases; junction bases not matched to a gene: 2. Germline loops: CDR1 ENHRY, CDR2 SYGVKD. The CDR3 consists of 15 residues. For the CDR3, the DNA is TGTGCCATCAGTGAGGGGACAGGAGCTAATGAAAAACTGTTTTTT. Amino acid sequence: CAISEGTGANEKLFF.

The genes are TRBV11-3 and TRBJ2-7; 7 nucleotides align to TRBD1. V shed 4 bases and J 0 bases; nucleotides not matched to a gene: 6. The CDR3 extends over 15 amino acids. Germline V gene sequence: CDR1 SGHNT, CDR2 YENEEA. Here the CDR3 DNA reads TGTGCCAGCAGCTCGGGAACAGGGGACTCCTACGAGCAGTACTTC. It yields the protein CASSSGTGDSYEQYF.

The gene calls are TRBV2 and TRBJ2-2, with TRBD2 matching over 14 bases. The CDR3 has 16 residues. After removal of 6 bases from V and 7 bases from J, the junction contained 7 bases not matched to a gene. Germline CDR1 reads SNHLY; CDR2 reads FYNNEI. This CDR3 is CASRRLAGGQIGELFF. The CDR3 DNA reads TGTGCCAGCAGGAGACTAGCGGGAGGGCAAATCGGGGAGCTGTTTTTT.

Details on this clone: Other DNA sequences in the sample encode the same CDR3. The V gene is TRBV12-5, the J gene TRBJ1-2, with 8 positions matching TRBD1. J gave up 8 bases and V 1 base, and 3 bases lay outside the gene matches. The CDR3 has 13 amino acids. Germline CDR1 LGHNT, CDR2 FRNRAP. CDR3 sequence reads: CASGLATGDGYTF. CDR3 bases: TGTGCTAGTGGTTTGGCGACAGGGGACGGCTACACCTTC.

The chain couples TRBV5-1 to TRBJ2-3; D unclear. Germline CDR1 SGHRS, CDR2 YFSETQ. This CDR3 has 17 amino acids. Deletions cut 0 bases from V and 2 bases from J, with 16 bases between. CDR3 amino acids: CASSLGFPPGYTDTQYF. CDR3 sequence (DNA): TGCGCCAGCAGCTTGGGATTTCCTCCAGGATACACAGATACGCAGTATTTT.

The chain carries TRBV11-3 and TRBJ2-3; D remains ambiguous. Germline CDR1 is SGHNT and CDR2 is YENEEA. This CDR3 is 14 amino acids long. V was shortened by 3 bases and J by 2 bases, with 9 bases between the two germline ends. This CDR3 reads CASSFSATTDTQYF. CDR3 sequence (DNA): TGTGCCAGCAGCTTTTCCGCTACCACAGATACGCAGTATTTT.

The chain links TRBV5-1 to TRBJ1-2, with a possible D match to TRBD1 (6 bases). V gave up 6 bases and J gave up 6 bases, with 21 bases separating them. The CDR3 has 15 residues. The germline V gene has CDR1 SGHRS and CDR2 YFSETQ. Here the CDR3 reads CASTLEGGPVHGYTF. The CDR3 DNA follows: TGCGCCAGCACCCTAGAAGGGGGGCCGGTTCATGGCTACACCTTC.

The CDR3 spells CASSFGPTTGYTF. The CDR3 DNA reads TGTGCCAGCAGTTTCGGGCCCACGACTGGCTACACCTTC. The V gene is TRBV27, the J gene TRBJ1-2; no firm D call. The CDR3 has 13 amino acids. Germline V CDR1 and CDR2: MNHEY, SMNVEV (reference sequence). The V and J ends lost 3 bases and 7 bases respectively, with 12 bases between them.

V gene TRBV9 combines with J gene TRBJ1-1; no reliable D call. CDR1 is SGDLS and CDR2 is YYNGEE in the germline V gene. Trimming removed 3 bases from V and 8 bases from J, with 17 bases in between. The CDR3 spans 14 residues. CDR3 in amino acids: CASSGPREGEEAFF. The CDR3 DNA follows: TGTGCCAGCAGCGGACCCCGTGAGGGCGAAGAAGCTTTCTTT.

This chain joins TRBV15 and TRBJ1-1; no clear D gene. V shed 5 bases and J shed 4 bases, with 11 bases lying between them. Germline values: CDR1 LNHNV, CDR2 YYDKDF (reference sequence). The CDR3 is made up of 13 amino acids. The CDR3 region has the DNA TGTGCCACCAGCCCCCGAAAGAGCACTGAAGCTTTCTTT. Translated, it gives CATSPRKSTEAFF.

J is TRBJ2-3 and V is TRBV5-8; perhaps TRBD1 as D (6 bases). V dropped 4 bases and J dropped 4 bases, with 10 bases sitting between them. This CDR3 spans 13 amino acids. CDR1 SGHTS and CDR2 YDEGEE come from the germline V gene. The CDR3 region is CASSLGQPDTQYF. The CDR3, as DNA: TGTGCCAGCAGCCTAGGACAGCCAGATACGCAGTATTTT. Full variable domain (missing parts from reference TRBV5-8 and TRBJ2-3): EAGVTQSPTHLIKTRGQQATLRCSPISGHTSVYWYQQALGLGLQFLLWYDEGEERNRGNFPPRFSGRQFPNYSSELNVNALELEDSALYLCASSLGQPDTQYFGPGTRLTVL.

V is TRBV7-8 and J is TRBJ1-1; D not resolved. Per germline, CDR1 SGHVS and CDR2 FQNEAQ. V lost 5 bases and J 5 bases, leaving 24 bases between the germline ends. The CDR3 spans 17 residues. Here the CDR3 DNA reads TGTGCCAGCAGCACTCTGACGGCTGATCCGCCGGGGACTGAAGCTTTCTTT. It specifies CASSTLTADPPGTEAFF.

This rearrangement joins TRBV10-3 to TRBJ2-1, with 11 positions matching TRBD2. From germline, CDR1 is ENHRY and CDR2 SYGVKD. V lost 3 bases and J lost 0; bases outside the gene matches: 19. The CDR3 covers 22 residues. The chain's CDR3 is CAISDSPSGRFLPYSSYNEQFF. The CDR3 DNA follows: TGTGCCATCAGTGATTCCCCTAGCGGGAGGTTCCTCCCCTACAGCTCCTACAATGAGCAGTTCTTC.

Regarding this clone: Other DNA sequences from this sample encode an identical CDR3 as well. The chain employs TRBV9 and TRBJ2-7; the match to TRBD2 covers 7 bases. V was clipped by 3 bases and J by 0 bases; unmatched bases: 3. The CDR3 is 14 amino acids. Germline V gene lookup returns CDR1 SGDLS and CDR2 YYNGEE. The DNA of the CDR3 is TGTGCCAGCAGCGCGAGCGGGGCCTCCTACGAGCAGTACTTC. Protein: CASSASGASYEQYF.

The chain has TRBV7-9 and TRBJ2-3; a possible D gene is TRBD1 (6 bases). V gave up 5 bases and J gave up 12 bases, with 18 bases separating them. Germline V lookup: CDR1 SEHNR, CDR2 FQNEAQ (reference sequence). The CDR3 sequence is 13 residues long. CDR3 residues: CASSRPGHIVQYF. CDR3 sequence (DNA): TGTGCCAGCAGCAGACCGGGACACATCGTTCAGTATTTT.

V gene TRBV5-1 combines with J gene TRBJ2-7, with D uncertain. The CDR3 extends over 14 amino acids. Germline values: CDR1 SGHRS, CDR2 YFSETQ. Trimming left V 4 bases short and J 2 bases short, with 13 bases between. CDR3 nucleotides: TGCGCCAGCAGCCAACGGACGGTTGCCTACGAGCAGTACTTC. Translation gives CASSQRTVAYEQYF.

This chain links TRBV28 with TRBJ2-2; no reliable D call. The CDR3 spans 17 residues. V lost 1 base and J 3 bases, leaving 15 bases between the germline ends. In germline, CDR1 is MDHEN, CDR2 SYDVKM. CDR3 protein: CASSLFRSRAYTGELFF. As DNA, the CDR3 is TGTGCCAGCAGTTTATTCCGATCACGGGCGTACACCGGGGAGCTGTTTTTT.

The rearrangement joins TRBV19 to TRBJ2-3; D gene ambiguous. The CDR3 consists of 14 residues. Deletions cut 0 bases from V and 3 bases from J, with 7 bases between. Germline CDR1 reads LNHDA; CDR2 reads SQIVND (reference sequence). CDR3 protein: CASSIDQATDTQYF. CDR3 sequence (DNA): TGTGCCAGTAGTATAGATCAAGCGACAGATACGCAGTATTTT. Full variable domain (remainder filled in from reference TRBV19 and TRBJ2-3): DGGITQSPKYLFRKEGQNVTLSCEQNLNHDAMYWYRQDPGQGLRLIYYSQIVNDFQKGDIAEGYSVSREKKESFPLTVTSAQKNPTAFYLCASSIDQATDTQYFGPGTRLTVL.